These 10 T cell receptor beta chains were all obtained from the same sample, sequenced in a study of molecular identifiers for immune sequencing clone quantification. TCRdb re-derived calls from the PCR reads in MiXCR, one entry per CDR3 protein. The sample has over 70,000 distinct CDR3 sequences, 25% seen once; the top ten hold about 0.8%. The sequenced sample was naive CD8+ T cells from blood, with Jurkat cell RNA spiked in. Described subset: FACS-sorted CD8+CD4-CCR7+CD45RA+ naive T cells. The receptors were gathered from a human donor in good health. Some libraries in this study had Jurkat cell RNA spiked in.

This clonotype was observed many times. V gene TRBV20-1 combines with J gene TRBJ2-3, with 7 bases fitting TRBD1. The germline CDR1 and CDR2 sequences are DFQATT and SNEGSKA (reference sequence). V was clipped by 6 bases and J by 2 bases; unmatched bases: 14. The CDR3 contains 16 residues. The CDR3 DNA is TGCAGTGCCACCGGGACAGCAAAAGAAAACACAGATACGCAGTATTTT. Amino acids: CSATGTAKENTDTQYF.

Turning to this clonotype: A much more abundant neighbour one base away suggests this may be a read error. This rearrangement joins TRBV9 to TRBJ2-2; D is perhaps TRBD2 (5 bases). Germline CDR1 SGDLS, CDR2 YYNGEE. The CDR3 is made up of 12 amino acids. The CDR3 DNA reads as TGTGCCAGCAGCGACAGCACCGGGGAGCTGTGTTTT. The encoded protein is CASSDSTGELCF.

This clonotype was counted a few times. CDR3 amino acids: CASSFLRANEQFF. The CDR3 bases are TGTGCCAGCAGTTTTTTGAGGGCAAATGAGCAGTTCTTC. The chain is built from TRBV27 and TRBJ2-1; weak D call: TRBD2 (5 bases). With 3 bases removed from V and 7 bases from J, the gap between germline ends came to 10 bases. Germline assignment: CDR1 MNHEY and CDR2 SMNVEV (reference sequence). The CDR3 runs 13 residues.

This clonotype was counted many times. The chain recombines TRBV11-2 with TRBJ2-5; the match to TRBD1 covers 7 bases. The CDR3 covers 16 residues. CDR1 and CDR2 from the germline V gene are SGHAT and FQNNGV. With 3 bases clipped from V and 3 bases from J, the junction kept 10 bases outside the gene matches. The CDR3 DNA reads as TGTGCCAGCAGCTTTTTCCCCCGCCAGGGGGAAGAGACCCAGTACTTC. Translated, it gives CASSFFPRQGEETQYF.

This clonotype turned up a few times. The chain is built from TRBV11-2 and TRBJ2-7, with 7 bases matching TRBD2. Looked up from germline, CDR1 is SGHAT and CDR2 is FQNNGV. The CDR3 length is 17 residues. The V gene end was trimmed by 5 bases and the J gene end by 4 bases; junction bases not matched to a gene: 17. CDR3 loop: CASSPRGRAGTRYEQYF. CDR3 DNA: TGTGCCAGCAGCCCCCGCGGACGAGCGGGGACGAGGTACGAGCAGTACTTC.

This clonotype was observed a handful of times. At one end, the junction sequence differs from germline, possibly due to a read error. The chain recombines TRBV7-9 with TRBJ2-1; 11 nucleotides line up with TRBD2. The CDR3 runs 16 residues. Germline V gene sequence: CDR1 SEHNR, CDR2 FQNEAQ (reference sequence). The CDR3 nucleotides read TGTGCCAGCAGCTTAGGCGGGGTCCTAGCGGGAGGCCGTCTGTGTTTC. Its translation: CASSLGGVLAGGRLCF.

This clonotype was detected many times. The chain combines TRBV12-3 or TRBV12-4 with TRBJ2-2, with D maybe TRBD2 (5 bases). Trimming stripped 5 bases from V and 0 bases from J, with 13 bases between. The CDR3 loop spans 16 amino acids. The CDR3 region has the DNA TGTGCCAGCAGTCCCCAGGACTGGGCGAACACCGGGGAGCTGTTTTTT. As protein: CASSPQDWANTGELFF.

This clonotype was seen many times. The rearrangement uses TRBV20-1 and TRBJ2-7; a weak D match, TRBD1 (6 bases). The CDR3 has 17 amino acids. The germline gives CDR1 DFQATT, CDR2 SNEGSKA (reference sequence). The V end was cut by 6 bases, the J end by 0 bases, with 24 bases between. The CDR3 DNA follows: TGCAGTGCCAGACAGGTCCGAGTGGCCGCCCGCTCCTACGAGCAGTACTTC. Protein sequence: CSARQVRVAARSYEQYF.

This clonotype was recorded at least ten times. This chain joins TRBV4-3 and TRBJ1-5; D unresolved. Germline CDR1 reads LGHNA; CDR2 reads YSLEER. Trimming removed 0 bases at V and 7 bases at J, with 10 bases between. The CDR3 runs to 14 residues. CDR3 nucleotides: TGCGCCAGCAGCCAAGATCGCGACGACCAGCCCCAGCATTTT. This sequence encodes CASSQDRDDQPQHF.

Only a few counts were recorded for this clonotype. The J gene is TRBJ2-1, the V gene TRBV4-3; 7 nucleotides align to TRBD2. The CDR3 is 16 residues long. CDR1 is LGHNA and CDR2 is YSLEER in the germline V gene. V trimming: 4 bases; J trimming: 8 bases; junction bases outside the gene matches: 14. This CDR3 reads CASSPSERDGWDEQFF. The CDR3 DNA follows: TGCGCCAGCAGCCCAAGTGAGCGGGATGGATGGGATGAGCAGTTCTTC.